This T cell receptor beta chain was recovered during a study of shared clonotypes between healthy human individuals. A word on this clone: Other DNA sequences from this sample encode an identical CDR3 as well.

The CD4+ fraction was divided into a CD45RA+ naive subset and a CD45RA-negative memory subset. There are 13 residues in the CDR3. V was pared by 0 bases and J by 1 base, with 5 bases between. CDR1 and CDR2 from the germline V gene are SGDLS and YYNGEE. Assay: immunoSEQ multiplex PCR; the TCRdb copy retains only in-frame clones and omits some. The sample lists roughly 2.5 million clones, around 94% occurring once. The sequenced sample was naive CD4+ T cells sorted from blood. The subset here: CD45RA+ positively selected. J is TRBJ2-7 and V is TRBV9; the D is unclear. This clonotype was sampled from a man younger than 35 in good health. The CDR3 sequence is CASSVGVSYEQYF. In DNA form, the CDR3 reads TGTGCCAGCAGCGTAGGGGTTTCCTACGAGCAGTACTTC.